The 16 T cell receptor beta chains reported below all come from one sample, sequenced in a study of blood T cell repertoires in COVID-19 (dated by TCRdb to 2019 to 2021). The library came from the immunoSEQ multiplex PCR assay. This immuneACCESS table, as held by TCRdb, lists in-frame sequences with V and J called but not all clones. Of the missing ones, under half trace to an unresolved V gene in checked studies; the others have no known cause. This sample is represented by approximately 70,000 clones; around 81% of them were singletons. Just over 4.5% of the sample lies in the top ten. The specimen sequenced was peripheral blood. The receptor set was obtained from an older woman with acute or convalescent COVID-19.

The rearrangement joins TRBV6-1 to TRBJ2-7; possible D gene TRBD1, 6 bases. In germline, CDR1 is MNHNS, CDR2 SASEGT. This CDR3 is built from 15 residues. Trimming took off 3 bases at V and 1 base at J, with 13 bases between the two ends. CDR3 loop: CASSEHPGQSYEQYF. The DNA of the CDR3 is TGTGCCAGCAGTGAGCACCCGGGACAATCCTACGAGCAGTACTTC.

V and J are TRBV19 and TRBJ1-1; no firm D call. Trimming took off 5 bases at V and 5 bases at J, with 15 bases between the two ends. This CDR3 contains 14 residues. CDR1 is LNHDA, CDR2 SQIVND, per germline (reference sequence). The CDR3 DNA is TGTGCCAGTAGTTTGGGAGCTCTTAGGACTGAAGCTTTCTTT. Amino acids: CASSLGALRTEAFF. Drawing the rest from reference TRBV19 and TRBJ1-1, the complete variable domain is DGGITQSPKYLFRKEGQNVTLSCEQNLNHDAMYWYRQDPGQGLRLIYYSQIVNDFQKGDIAEGYSVSREKKESFPLTVTSAQKNPTAFYLCASSLGALRTEAFFGQGTRLTVV.

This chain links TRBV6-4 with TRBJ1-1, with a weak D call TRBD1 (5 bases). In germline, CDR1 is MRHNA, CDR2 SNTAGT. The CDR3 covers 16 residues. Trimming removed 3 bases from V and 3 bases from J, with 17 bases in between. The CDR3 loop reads CASSETGVMGDTEAFF. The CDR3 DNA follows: TGTGCCAGCAGTGAAACGGGAGTGATGGGGGACACTGAAGCTTTCTTT.

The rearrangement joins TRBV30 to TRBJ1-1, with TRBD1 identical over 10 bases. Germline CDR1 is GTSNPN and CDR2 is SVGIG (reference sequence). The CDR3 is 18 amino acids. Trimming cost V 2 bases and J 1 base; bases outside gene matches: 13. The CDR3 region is CAWSPPPGQGQRNTEAFF. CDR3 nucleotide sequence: TGTGCCTGGAGTCCTCCCCCGGGACAGGGGCAGCGGAACACTGAAGCTTTCTTT. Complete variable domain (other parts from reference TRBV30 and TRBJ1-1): SQTIHQWPATLVQPVGSPLSLECTVEGTSNPNLYWYRQAAGRGLQLLFYSVGIGQISSEVPQNLSASRPQDRQFILSSKKLLLSDSGFYLCAWSPPPGQGQRNTEAFFGQGTRLTVV.

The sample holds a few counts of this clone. The CDR3 protein is CASSRRTGAAEAFF. The CDR3, as DNA: TGTGCCAGCAGTCGGAGGACAGGGGCGGCTGAAGCTTTCTTT. V is TRBV6-5 and J is TRBJ1-1; 9 nucleotides line up with TRBD1. This CDR3 has 14 amino acids. V was pared by 5 bases and J by 6 bases, with 7 bases of the junction left unmatched. Germline values: CDR1 MNHEY, CDR2 SVGAGI.

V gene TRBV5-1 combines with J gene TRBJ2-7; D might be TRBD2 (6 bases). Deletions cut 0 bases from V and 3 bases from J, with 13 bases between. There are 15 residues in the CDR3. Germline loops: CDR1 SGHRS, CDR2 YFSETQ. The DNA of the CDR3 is TGCGCCAGCAGCTTGGACGGGGGACCTTACTACGAGCAGTACTTC. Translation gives CASSLDGGPYYEQYF.

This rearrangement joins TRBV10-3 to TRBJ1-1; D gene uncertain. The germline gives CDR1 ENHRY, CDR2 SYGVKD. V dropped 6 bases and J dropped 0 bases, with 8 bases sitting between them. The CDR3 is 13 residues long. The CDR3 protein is CAISLGLNTEAFF. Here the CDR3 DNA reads TGTGCCATCAGCCTGGGCTTGAACACTGAAGCTTTCTTT.

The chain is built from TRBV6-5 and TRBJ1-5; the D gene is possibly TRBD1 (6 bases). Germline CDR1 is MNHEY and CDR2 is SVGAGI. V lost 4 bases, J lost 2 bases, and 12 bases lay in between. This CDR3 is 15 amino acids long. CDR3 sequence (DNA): TGTGCCAGCAGTTTAAACAGGGAGCGCAATCAGCCCCAGCATTTT. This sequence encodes CASSLNRERNQPQHF.

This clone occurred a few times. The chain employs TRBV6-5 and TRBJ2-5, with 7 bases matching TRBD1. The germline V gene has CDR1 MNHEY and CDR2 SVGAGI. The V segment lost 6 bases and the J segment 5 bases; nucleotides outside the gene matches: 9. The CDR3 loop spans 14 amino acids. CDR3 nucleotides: TGTGCCAGCAGCCTGACAGGGATGAGGGAGACCCAGTACTTC. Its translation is CASSLTGMRETQYF.

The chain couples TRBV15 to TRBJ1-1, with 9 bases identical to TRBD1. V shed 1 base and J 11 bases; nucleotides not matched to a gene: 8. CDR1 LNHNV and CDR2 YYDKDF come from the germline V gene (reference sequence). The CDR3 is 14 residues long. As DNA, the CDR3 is TGTGCCACCAGCAGAGCACAGGGGGCGGGTTCGGCTTTCTTT. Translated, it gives CATSRAQGAGSAFF.

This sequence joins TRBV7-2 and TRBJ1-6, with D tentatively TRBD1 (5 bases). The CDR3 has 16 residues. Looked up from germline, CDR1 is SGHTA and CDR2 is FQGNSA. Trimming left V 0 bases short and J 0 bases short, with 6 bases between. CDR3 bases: TGTGCCAGCAGCTTAGCGCAGGGCTCCTATAATTCACCCCTCCACTTT. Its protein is CASSLAQGSYNSPLHF.

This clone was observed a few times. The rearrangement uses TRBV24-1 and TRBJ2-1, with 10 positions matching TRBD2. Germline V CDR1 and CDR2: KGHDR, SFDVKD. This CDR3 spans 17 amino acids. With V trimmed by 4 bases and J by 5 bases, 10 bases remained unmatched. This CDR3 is CATSDQMSGGGHNEQFF. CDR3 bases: TGTGCCACCAGTGACCAAATGAGCGGGGGGGGCCACAATGAGCAGTTCTTC.

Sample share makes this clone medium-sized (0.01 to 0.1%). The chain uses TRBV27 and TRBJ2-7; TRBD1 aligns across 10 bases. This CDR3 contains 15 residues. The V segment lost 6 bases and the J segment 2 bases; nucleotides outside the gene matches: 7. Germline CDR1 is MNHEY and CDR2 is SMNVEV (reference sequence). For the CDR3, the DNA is TGTGCCAGCAGCTTGGGACAGGGGAGCACCTACGAGCAGTACTTC. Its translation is CASSLGQGSTYEQYF.

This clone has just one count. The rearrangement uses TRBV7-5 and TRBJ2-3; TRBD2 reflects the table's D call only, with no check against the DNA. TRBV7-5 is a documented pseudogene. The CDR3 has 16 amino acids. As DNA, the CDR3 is TGTGCCAGCCGGCGGGGGGGCCTTGCTAGCACAGATACGCAGTATTTT. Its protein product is CASRRGGLASTDTQYF.

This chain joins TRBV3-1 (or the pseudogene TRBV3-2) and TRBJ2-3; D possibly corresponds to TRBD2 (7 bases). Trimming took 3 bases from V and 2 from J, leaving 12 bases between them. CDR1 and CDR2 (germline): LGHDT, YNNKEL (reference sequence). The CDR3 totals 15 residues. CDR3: CASSHEGGITDTQYF. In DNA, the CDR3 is TGTGCCAGCAGCCACGAGGGGGGGATCACAGATACGCAGTATTTT.

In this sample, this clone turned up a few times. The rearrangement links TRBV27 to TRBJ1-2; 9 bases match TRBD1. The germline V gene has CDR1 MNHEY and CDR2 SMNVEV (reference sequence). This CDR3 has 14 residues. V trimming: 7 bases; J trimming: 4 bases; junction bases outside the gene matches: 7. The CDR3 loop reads CASTAPGQGYGYTF. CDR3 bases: TGTGCCAGCACCGCTCCGGGACAGGGCTATGGCTACACCTTC.